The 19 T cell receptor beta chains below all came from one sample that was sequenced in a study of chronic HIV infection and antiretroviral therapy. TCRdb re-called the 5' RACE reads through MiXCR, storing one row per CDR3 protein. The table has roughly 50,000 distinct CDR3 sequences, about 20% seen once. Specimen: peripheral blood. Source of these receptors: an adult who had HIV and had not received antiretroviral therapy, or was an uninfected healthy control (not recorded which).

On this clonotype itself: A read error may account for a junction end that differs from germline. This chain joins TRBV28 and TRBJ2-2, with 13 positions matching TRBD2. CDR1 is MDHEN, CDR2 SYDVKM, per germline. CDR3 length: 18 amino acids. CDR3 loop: CASSLAGLAGSGTGEQFF. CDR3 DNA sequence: TGTGCCAGCAGTTTGGCGGGACTAGCGGGATCTGGCACCGGGGAGCAGTTTTTT.

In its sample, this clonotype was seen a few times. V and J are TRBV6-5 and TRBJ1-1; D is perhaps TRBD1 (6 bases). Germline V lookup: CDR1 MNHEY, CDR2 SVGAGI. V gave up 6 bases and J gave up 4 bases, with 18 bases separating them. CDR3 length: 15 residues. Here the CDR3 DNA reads TGTGCCAGCAGCCCCGTCGGGGGCCGGAGCACTGAAGCTTTCTTT. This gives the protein CASSPVGGRSTEAFF.

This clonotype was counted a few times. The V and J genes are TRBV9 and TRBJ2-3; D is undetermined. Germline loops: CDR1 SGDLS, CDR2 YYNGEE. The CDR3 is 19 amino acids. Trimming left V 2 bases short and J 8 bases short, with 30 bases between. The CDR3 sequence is CASSVFEPTVPAAEATQYF. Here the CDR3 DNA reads TGTGCCAGCAGCGTCTTCGAACCTACAGTCCCGGCAGCAGAGGCTACGCAGTATTTT.

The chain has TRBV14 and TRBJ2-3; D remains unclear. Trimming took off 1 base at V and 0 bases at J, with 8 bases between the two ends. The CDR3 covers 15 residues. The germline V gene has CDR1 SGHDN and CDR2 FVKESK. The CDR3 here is CASSQAPTSTDTQYF. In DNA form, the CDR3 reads TGTGCCAGCAGCCAAGCTCCCACCAGCACAGATACGCAGTATTTT.

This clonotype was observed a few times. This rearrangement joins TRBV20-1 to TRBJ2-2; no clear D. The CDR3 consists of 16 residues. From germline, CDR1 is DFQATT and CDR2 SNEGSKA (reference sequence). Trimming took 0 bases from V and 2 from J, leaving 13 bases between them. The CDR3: CSARDRRVGNTGELFF. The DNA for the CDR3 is TGCAGTGCTAGAGATCGCCGGGTGGGAAACACCGGGGAGCTGTTTTTT.

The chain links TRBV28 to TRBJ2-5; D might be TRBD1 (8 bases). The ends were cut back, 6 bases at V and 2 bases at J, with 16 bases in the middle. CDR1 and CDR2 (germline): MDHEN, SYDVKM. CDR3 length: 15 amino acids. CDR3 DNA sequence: TGTGCCAGCAGACCCCTACAGGGGGGGCAAGAGACCCAGTACTTC. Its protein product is CASRPLQGGQETQYF.

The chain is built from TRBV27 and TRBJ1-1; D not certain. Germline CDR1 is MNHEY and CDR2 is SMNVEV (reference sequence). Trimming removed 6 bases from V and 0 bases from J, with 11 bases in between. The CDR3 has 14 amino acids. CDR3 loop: CASSLTVLNTEAFF. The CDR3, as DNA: TGTGCCAGCAGCCTCACAGTTCTGAACACTGAAGCTTTCTTT.

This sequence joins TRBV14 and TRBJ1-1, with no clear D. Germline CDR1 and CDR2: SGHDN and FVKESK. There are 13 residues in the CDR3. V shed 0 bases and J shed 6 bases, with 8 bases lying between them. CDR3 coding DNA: TGTGCCAGCAGCCAAGATCTTTTCGCTGAAGCTTTCTTT. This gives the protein CASSQDLFAEAFF.

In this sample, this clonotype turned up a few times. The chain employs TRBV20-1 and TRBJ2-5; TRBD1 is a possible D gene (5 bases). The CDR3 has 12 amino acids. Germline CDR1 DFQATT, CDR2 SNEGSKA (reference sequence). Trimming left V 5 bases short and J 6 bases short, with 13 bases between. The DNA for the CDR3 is TGCAGTGCTGGGGCGGCGGTTCAGACCCAGTACTTC. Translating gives CSAGAAVQTQYF.

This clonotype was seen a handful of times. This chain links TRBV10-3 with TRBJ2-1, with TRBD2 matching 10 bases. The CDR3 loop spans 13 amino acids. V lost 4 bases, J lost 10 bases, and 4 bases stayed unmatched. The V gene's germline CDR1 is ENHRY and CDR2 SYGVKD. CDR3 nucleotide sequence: TGTGCCATCAGTGTACTAGCGGGAAACGAGCAGTTCTTC. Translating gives CAISVLAGNEQFF.

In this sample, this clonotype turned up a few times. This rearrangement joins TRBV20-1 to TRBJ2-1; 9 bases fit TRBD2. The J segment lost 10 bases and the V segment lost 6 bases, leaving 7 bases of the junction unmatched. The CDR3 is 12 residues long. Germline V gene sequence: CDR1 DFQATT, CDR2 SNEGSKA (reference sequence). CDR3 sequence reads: CSAYILAGEQFF. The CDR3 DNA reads TGCAGTGCATACATCCTAGCGGGAGAGCAGTTCTTC.

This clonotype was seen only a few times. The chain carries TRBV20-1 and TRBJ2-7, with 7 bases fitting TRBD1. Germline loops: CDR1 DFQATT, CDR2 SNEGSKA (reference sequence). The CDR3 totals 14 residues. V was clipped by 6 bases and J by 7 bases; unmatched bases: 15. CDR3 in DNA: TGCAGTGCCTCCTCGGGACAGCGCCCTGTTGAGCAGTACTTC. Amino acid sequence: CSASSGQRPVEQYF.

CDR3 loop: CASGTRQGEEQFF. The DNA for the CDR3 is TGTGCCAGCGGGACTAGGCAAGGGGAAGAGCAGTTCTTC. This chain uses TRBV7-2 with TRBJ2-1; TRBD2 agrees at 8 bases. Unmatched junction bases numbered 10, after V lost 8 bases and J lost 10 bases. The germline gives CDR1 SGHTA, CDR2 FQGNSA. This CDR3 spans 13 amino acids.

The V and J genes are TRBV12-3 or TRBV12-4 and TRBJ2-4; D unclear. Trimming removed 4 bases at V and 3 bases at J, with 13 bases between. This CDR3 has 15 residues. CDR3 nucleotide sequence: TGTGCCAGCAGTTACGTCGCCCTGGGCAAAAACATTCAGTACTTC. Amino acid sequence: CASSYVALGKNIQYF.

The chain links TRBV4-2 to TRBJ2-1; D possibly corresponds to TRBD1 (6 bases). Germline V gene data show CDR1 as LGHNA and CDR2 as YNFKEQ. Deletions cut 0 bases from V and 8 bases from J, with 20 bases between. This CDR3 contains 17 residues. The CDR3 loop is CASSQEETGQRFHEQFF. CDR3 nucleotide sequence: TGTGCCAGCAGCCAAGAAGAGACAGGACAGCGTTTTCATGAGCAGTTCTTC.

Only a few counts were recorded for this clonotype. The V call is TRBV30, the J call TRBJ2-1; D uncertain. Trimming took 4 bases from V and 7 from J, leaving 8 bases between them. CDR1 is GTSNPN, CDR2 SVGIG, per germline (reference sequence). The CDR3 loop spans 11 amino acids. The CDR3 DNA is TGTGCCTGGAATAGGGATAATGAGCAGTTCTTC. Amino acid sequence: CAWNRDNEQFF.

CDR3 protein: CSVGTSGGPFYEQYF. As DNA, the CDR3 is TGCAGCGTTGGGACTAGCGGAGGTCCTTTTTACGAGCAGTACTTC. This chain joins TRBV29-1 and TRBJ2-7, with 10 bases identical to TRBD2. Germline V gives CDR1 SQVTM, CDR2 ANQGSEA. There are 15 residues in the CDR3. V was clipped by 4 bases and J by 4 bases; unmatched bases: 10.

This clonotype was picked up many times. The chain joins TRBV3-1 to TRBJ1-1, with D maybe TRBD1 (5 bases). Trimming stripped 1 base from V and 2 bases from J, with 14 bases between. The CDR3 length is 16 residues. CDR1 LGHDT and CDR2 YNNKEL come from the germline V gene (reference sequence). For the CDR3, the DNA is TGTGCCAGCAGCCAAGTAGAAGGGGAAGGAAACACTGAAGCTTTCTTT. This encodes CASSQVEGEGNTEAFF.

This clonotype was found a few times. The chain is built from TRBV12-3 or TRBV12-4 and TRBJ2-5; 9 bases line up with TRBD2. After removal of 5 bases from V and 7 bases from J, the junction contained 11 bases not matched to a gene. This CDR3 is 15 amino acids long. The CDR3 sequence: CASSPRTSDTGTQYF. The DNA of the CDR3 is TGTGCCAGCAGTCCGCGGACTAGCGACACCGGGACCCAGTACTTC.